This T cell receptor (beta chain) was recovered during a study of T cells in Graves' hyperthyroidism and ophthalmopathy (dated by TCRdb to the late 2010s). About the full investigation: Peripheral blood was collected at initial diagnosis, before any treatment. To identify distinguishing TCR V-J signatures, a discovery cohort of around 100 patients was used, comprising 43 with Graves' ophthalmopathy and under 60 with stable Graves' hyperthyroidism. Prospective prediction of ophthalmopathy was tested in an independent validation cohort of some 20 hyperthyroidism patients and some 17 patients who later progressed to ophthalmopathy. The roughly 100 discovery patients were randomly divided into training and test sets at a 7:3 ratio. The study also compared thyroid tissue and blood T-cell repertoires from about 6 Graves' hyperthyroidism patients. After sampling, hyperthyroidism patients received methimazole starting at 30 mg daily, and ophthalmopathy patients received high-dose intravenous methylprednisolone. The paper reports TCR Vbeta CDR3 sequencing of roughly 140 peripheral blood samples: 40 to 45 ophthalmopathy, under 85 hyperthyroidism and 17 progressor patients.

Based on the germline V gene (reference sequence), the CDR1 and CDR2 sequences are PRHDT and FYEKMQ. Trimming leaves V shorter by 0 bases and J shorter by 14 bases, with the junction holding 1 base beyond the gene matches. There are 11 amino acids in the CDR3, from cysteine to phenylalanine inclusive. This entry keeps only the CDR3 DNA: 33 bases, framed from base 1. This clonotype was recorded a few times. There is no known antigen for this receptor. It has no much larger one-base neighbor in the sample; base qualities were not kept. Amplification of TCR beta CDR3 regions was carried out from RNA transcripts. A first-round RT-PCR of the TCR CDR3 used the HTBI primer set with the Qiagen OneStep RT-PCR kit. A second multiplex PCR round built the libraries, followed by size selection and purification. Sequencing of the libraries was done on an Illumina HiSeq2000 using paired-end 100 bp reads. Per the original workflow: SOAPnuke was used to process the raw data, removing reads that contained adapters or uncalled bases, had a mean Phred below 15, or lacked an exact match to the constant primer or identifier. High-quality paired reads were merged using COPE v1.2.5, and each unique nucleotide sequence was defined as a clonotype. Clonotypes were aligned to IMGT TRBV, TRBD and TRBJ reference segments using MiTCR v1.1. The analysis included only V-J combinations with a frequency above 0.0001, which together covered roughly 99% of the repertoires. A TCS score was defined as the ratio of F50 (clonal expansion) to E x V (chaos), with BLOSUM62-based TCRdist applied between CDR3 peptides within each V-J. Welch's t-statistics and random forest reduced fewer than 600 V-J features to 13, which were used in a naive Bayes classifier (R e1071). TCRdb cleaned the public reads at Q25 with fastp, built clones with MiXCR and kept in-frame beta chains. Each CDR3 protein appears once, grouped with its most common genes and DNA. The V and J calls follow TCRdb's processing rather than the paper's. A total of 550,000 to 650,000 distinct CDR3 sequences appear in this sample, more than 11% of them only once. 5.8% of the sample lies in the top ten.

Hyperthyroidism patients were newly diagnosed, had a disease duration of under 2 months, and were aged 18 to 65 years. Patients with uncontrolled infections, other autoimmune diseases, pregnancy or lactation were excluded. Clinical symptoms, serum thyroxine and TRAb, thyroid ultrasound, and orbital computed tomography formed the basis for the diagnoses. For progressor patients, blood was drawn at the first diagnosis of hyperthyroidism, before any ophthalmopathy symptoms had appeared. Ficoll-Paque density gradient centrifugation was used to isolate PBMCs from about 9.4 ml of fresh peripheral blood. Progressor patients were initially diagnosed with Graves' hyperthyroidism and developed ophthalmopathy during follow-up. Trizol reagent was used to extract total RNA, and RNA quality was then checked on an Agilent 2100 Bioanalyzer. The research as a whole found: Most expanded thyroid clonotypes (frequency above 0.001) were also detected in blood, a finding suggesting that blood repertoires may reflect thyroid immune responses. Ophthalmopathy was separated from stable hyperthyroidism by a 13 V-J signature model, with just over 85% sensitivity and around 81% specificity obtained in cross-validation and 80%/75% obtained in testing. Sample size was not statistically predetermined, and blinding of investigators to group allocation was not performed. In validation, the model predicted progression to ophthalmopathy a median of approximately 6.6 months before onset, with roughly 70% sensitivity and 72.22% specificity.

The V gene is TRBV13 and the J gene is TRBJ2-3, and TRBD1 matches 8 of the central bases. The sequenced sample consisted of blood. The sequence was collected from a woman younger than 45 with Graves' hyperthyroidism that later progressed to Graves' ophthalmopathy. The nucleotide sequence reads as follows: TGTGCCAGCAGCTTAGGGACAGGGGTGTATTTT. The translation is CASSLGTGVYF.